The 26 T cell receptor beta chains in this list originate from one sample, sequenced in a study of T cells in Graves' hyperthyroidism and ophthalmopathy. The source material, RNA transcripts, was used to amplify TCR beta CDR3 regions. The TCR CDR3 was amplified in a first-round RT-PCR using the HTBI primer set. TCRdb itself ran the multiplex PCR reads through MiXCR, one entry per CDR3 protein. The sample has around 290,000 distinct CDR3 sequences, around 13% seen once. What was sequenced was blood. The receptors originated from a woman aged 40 to 50 with Graves' hyperthyroidism.

This clonotype was seen ten or more times. The V call is TRBV30, the J call TRBJ1-1, with D tentatively TRBD1 (5 bases). CDR3 size: 13 residues. V was pared by 5 bases and J by 1 base, with 11 bases between. The germline V gene encodes CDR1 GTSNPN and CDR2 SVGIG (reference sequence). CDR3 protein: CAWEDGTNTEAFF. CDR3 bases: TGTGCCTGGGAGGACGGGACGAACACTGAAGCTTTCTTT.

This chain connects TRBV20-1 to TRBJ2-5; the D gene could be TRBD1 or TRBD2 (5 bases each). The length of the CDR3 is 13 residues. V shed 0 bases and J shed 5 bases, with 10 bases lying between them. Germline V lookup: CDR1 DFQATT, CDR2 SNEGSKA (reference sequence). Here the CDR3 reads CSARDGGRETQYF. CDR3 nucleotide sequence: TGCAGTGCTAGAGATGGGGGACGGGAGACCCAGTACTTC.

This clonotype was detected ten times or more. J is TRBJ2-5 and V is TRBV5-5; D not certain. This CDR3 region has 13 residues. The V gene lost 0 bases and the J gene lost 4 bases, with 7 bases spanning the gap. Germline CDR1 SGHKS, CDR2 YYEKEE (reference sequence). As DNA, the CDR3 is TGTGCCAGCAGCTTGGCGACGGCAGAGACCCAGTACTTC. Its translation: CASSLATAETQYF.

This rearrangement joins TRBV5-1 to TRBJ2-7; TRBD2 matches at 16 bases. This CDR3 contains 15 residues. CDR1 SGHRS and CDR2 YFSETQ come from the germline V gene. Trimming cost V 0 bases and J 9 bases; bases outside gene matches: 3. CDR3 protein: CASSLEGTSGRGQYF. The DNA of the CDR3 is TGCGCCAGCAGCTTGGAAGGGACTAGCGGGAGGGGGCAGTACTTC.

This clonotype was picked up many times. The genes are TRBV6-2 or TRBV6-3 and TRBJ1-2; unclear D gene. This CDR3 has 13 residues. The germline gives CDR1 MNHEY, CDR2 SVGEGT. V dropped 6 bases and J dropped 4 bases, with 12 bases sitting between them. The CDR3 sequence is CASRKPPTYGYTF. For the CDR3, the DNA is TGTGCCAGCAGGAAACCCCCTACCTATGGCTACACCTTC.

This clonotype came up a few times. This sequence joins TRBV5-6 and TRBJ1-1; D may be TRBD1 (6 bases). V shed 3 bases and J shed 3 bases, with 15 bases lying between them. CDR1 SGHDT and CDR2 YYEEEE come from the germline V gene. The CDR3 consists of 15 residues. For the CDR3, the DNA is TGTGCCAGCAGCTGGAAGGACAGACCATACACTGAAGCTTTCTTT. It translates to CASSWKDRPYTEAFF.

The gene calls are TRBV5-6 and TRBJ2-7; D may be TRBD2 (6 bases). V shed 6 bases and J shed 3 bases, with 19 bases lying between them. Germline CDR1 is SGHDT and CDR2 is YYEEEE. The CDR3 has 15 amino acids. CDR3 loop: CASTTRDVGSYEQYF. Here the CDR3 DNA reads TGTGCCAGCACCACCAGGGACGTCGGGAGCTACGAGCAGTACTTC.

As to this clonotype: Since a much larger clone is just one base distant, this may be a read error. The rearrangement uses TRBV10-3 and TRBJ2-7, with TRBD2 matching over 10 bases. Germline CDR1 ENHRY, CDR2 SYGVKD. V was clipped by 5 bases and J by 7 bases; unmatched bases: 8. The CDR3 is 14 amino acids. For the CDR3, the DNA is TGTGCCATCAGTCCCGGGACTAGCGCCAATGAGCAGTACTTC. Its protein is CAISPGTSANEQYF.

At least ten counts were recorded for this clonotype. The CDR3 loop reads CASSPGLAGGGDYEQYF. CDR3 nucleotide sequence: TGTGCCAGCAGCCCGGGACTAGCGGGAGGAGGGGACTACGAGCAGTACTTC. The chain has TRBV7-8 and TRBJ2-7; 15 bases are a match to TRBD2. V lost 5 bases and J lost 3; bases outside the gene matches: 8. The germline V gene has CDR1 SGHVS and CDR2 FQNEAQ. This CDR3 is 17 amino acids long.

Many counts were recorded for this clonotype. The chain combines TRBV28 with TRBJ2-1; TRBD2 matches at 9 bases. Trimming at V came to 6 bases and at J to 4 bases, leaving 7 bases not matched to a gene. The CDR3 totals 15 residues. Germline assignment: CDR1 MDHEN and CDR2 SYDVKM. The CDR3 loop reads CASSDRGGAYNEQFF. The CDR3 nucleotides are TGTGCCAGCAGCGACCGCGGGGGGGCTTACAATGAGCAGTTCTTC. Full variable domain (outside the CDR3, taken from reference TRBV28 and TRBJ2-1): DVKVTQSSRYLVKRTGEKVFLECVQDMDHENMFWYRQDPGLGLRLIYFSYDVKMKEKGDIPEGYSVSREKKERFSLILESASTNQTSMYLCASSDRGGAYNEQFFGPGTRLTVL.

The CDR3 sequence: CSVSSAQSHQDTF. CDR3 DNA sequence: TGCAGCGTTAGTTCGGCACAGAGCCACCAAGACACCTTC. The chain links TRBV29-1 to TRBJ1-2; D gene uncertain. The CDR3 contains 13 residues. Germline V gene lookup returns CDR1 SQVTM and CDR2 ANQGSEA. V was shortened by 5 bases and J by 12 bases, with 22 bases between the two germline ends.

This clonotype has more than one count but fewer than ten. The chain employs TRBV19 and TRBJ2-7; TRBD2 agrees at 9 bases. V trimming: 1 base; J trimming: 4 bases; junction bases outside the gene matches: 5. The CDR3 extends over 15 amino acids. Per germline, CDR1 LNHDA and CDR2 SQIVND (reference sequence). CDR3 sequence: CASSIVAGVVYEQYF. In DNA form, the CDR3 reads TGTGCCAGTAGTATAGTAGCGGGAGTTGTGTACGAGCAGTACTTC.

The CDR3 nucleotides read TGTGCCAGCAGTTCAGGACAGGGGGCCTTCTCTGGAAACACCATATATTTT. This sequence encodes CASSSGQGAFSGNTIYF. The chain employs TRBV6-5 and TRBJ1-3; 11 bases are shared with TRBD1. J lost 0 bases, V lost 4 bases, and 5 bases had no gene match. Germline CDR1 reads MNHEY; CDR2 reads SVGAGI. This CDR3 is 17 amino acids long.

This clonotype was counted ten times or more. V and J are TRBV2 and TRBJ1-2, with D maybe TRBD1 (5 bases). Between the trimmed V and J ends, which lost 8 bases and 7 bases, there was a span of 23 bases. The CDR3 is 15 amino acids. Germline V gives CDR1 SNHLY, CDR2 FYNNEI. The CDR3 DNA reads TGTGCCAGCCCGGACGGCGTCAGGGAGGATAGTGGCTACACCTTC. This gives the protein CASPDGVREDSGYTF.

In its sample, this clonotype was seen many times. The chain employs TRBV7-3 and TRBJ1-1, with unresolved D. The CDR3 is 13 residues long. Germline V gene data show CDR1 as SGHTA and CDR2 as FQGTGA. V gave up 5 bases and J gave up 0 bases, with 7 bases separating them. The CDR3 DNA is TGTGCCAGCAGCGAAAACATGAACACTGAAGCTTTCTTT. It translates to CASSENMNTEAFF.

This chain links TRBV7-9 with TRBJ2-7; unclear D gene. Deletions cut 3 bases from V and 5 bases from J, with 8 bases between. This CDR3 is 12 amino acids long. CDR1 and CDR2 from the germline V gene are SEHNR and FQNEAQ (reference sequence). CDR3 nucleotide sequence: TGTGCCAGCAGCTTCCACGAAGACGAGCAGTACTTC. This sequence encodes CASSFHEDEQYF.

There are many counts of this clonotype. J is TRBJ2-1 and V is TRBV14, with 11 bases that match TRBD2. The germline CDR1 and CDR2 sequences are SGHDN and FVKESK. Losses at the gene ends were 6 bases for V and 5 bases for J; bases not matched to a gene: 6. The CDR3 consists of 15 residues. CDR3 region: CASRIAGGPHNEQFF. CDR3 sequence (DNA): TGTGCCAGCAGGATAGCGGGAGGGCCCCACAATGAGCAGTTCTTC.

The chain employs TRBV9 and TRBJ1-2; D possibly corresponds to TRBD1 (5 bases). The CDR3 length is 16 residues. V was trimmed by 4 bases and J by 6 bases, leaving 22 bases between them. Germline V gene data show CDR1 as SGDLS and CDR2 as YYNGEE. The CDR3 reads CASSRGGEESYHGYTF. In nucleotides, the CDR3 is TGTGCCAGCAGCAGAGGAGGGGAAGAATCTTATCATGGCTACACCTTC.

This clonotype was detected many times. This chain links TRBV7-8 with TRBJ1-1; a weak D match, TRBD1 (5 bases). The length of the CDR3 is 12 residues. V was cut by 5 bases and J by 4 bases, with 8 bases left in between. Germline lookup yields CDR1 SGHVS and CDR2 FQNEAQ. CDR3 sequence (DNA): TGTGCCAGCAGCAAAACAGGCACTGAAGCTTTCTTT. It is translated as CASSKTGTEAFF.

This clonotype has a handful of counts. The rearrangement uses TRBV9 and TRBJ2-2; 8 bases map to TRBD2. The V segment lost 3 bases and the J segment 1 base; nucleotides outside the gene matches: 8. This CDR3 is built from 17 residues. CDR1 and CDR2 from the germline V gene are SGDLS and YYNGEE. CDR3 loop: CASSARSTSVNTGELFF. CDR3 nucleotide sequence: TGTGCCAGCAGCGCTAGATCGACTAGCGTGAACACCGGGGAGCTGTTTTTT.

This clonotype was counted ten times or more. The V call is TRBV7-9, the J call TRBJ1-1, with TRBD1 matching 10 bases. The V gene end was trimmed by 3 bases and the J gene end by 10 bases; junction bases not matched to a gene: 17. There are 17 residues in the CDR3. Germline V gives CDR1 SEHNR, CDR2 FQNEAQ (reference sequence). CDR3 nucleotides: TGTGCCAGCAGCTTTCCGAGGACAGGGGGTTTCGGGGTCGGAGCTTTCTTT. Amino acids: CASSFPRTGGFGVGAFF. Full variable domain (rest looked up from reference TRBV7-9 and TRBJ1-1): DTGVSQNPRHKITKRGQNVTFRCDPISEHNRLYWYRQTLGQGPEFLTYFQNEAQLEKSRLLSDRFSAERPKGSFSTLEIQRTEQGDSAMYLCASSFPRTGGFGVGAFFGQGTRLTVV.

This chain's CDR3 is CATSESDRVATGELFF. In DNA, the CDR3 is TGTGCCACCAGTGAGTCAGACAGGGTTGCCACCGGGGAGCTGTTTTTT. The genes are TRBV24-1 and TRBJ2-2, with 7 bases fitting TRBD1. This CDR3 has 16 amino acids. From germline, CDR1 is KGHDR and CDR2 SFDVKD. The trim removed 4 bases at V and 4 bases at J, leaving 8 bases unmatched.

This clonotype was seen repeatedly, ten times or more. The chain joins TRBV7-9 to TRBJ2-3, with D possibly matching TRBD2 (5 bases). Germline CDR1 and CDR2: SEHNR and FQNEAQ (reference sequence). The CDR3 is 13 amino acids. Trimming removed 7 bases at V and 6 bases at J, with 14 bases between. The CDR3 reads CASTHNSADTQYF. The CDR3 DNA follows: TGTGCCAGCACCCATAATAGCGCGGATACGCAGTATTTT. The whole variable domain, remainder taken from reference TRBV7-9 and TRBJ2-3, is DTGVSQNPRHKITKRGQNVTFRCDPISEHNRLYWYRQTLGQGPEFLTYFQNEAQLEKSRLLSDRFSAERPKGSFSTLEIQRTEQGDSAMYLCASTHNSADTQYFGPGTRLTVL.

The chain has TRBV15 and TRBJ2-1, with a tentative D call TRBD1 (6 bases). V was pared by 3 bases and J by 5 bases, with 14 bases between. The CDR3 runs to 15 residues. Germline V gene lookup returns CDR1 LNHNV and CDR2 YYDKDF (reference sequence). CDR3 loop: CATSSRLGGHNEQFF. DNA for the CDR3: TGTGCCACCAGCAGCAGGCTAGGGGGTCACAATGAGCAGTTCTTC.

In this sample, this clonotype turned up once. This chain uses TRBV7-3 with TRBJ2-1, with 14 nucleotides matching TRBD2. The germline V gene encodes CDR1 SGHTA and CDR2 FQGTGA. The trim removed 5 bases at V and 6 bases at J, leaving 9 bases unmatched. The CDR3 runs to 17 residues. Written as DNA, the CDR3 is TGTGCCAGCAGCCCGCAACCGGGACTAGCGGGAGTCAATGAGCAGTTCTTC. Protein sequence: CASSPQPGLAGVNEQFF.

This clonotype was picked up a small number of times. The V gene is TRBV7-2, the J gene TRBJ1-3; D is ambiguous. Trimming removed 5 bases from V and 5 bases from J, with 7 bases in between. In germline, CDR1 is SGHTA, CDR2 FQGNSA. This CDR3 spans 12 amino acids. The CDR3 region has the DNA TGTGCCAGCAGCCCCCAGAGAAACACCATATATTTT. This gives the protein CASSPQRNTIYF.